A single TCR beta chain is shown here with its context. As yet, its antigen is unknown. The data were taken from a study of T cell repertoires in cytomegalovirus infection. Study-level information: As its CMV epitopes, the study selected recently identified HLA-C-restricted and well-studied HLA-B-restricted targets. Public TCR beta signatures provided an indication of both CMV infection and a matching HLA type.

This CDR3 contains 14 residues. The germline V gene has CDR1 MGHRA and CDR2 YSYEKL. Unmatched junction bases numbered 2, after V lost 0 bases and J lost 4 bases. MiXCR, applied by TCRdb to the reads, yields one record per CDR3 protein. The sample records more than 250,000 distinct CDR3 sequences, roughly 25% being singletons. Study observations and caveats: Predominance within the ex vivo response was attributable to HLA-C-restricted CMV-specific TCR beta clonotypes. The cumulative frequency of public TCR beta families distinguished individuals who carried CMV together with the relevant HLA.

The chain employs TRBV4-1 and TRBJ1-2; 7 bases are shared with TRBD1. Sequencing was performed on cultured PBMCs, taken from culture after CMV antigen stimulation. The origin of this receptor is a human donor in good health (CMV status not recorded). Some clones in this sample may be carry-over from other donors' samples. The CDR3 bases are TGCGCCAGCAGCCAAGAAAACAGGGGCTATGGCTACACCTTC. Translating it yields CASSQENRGYGYTF.